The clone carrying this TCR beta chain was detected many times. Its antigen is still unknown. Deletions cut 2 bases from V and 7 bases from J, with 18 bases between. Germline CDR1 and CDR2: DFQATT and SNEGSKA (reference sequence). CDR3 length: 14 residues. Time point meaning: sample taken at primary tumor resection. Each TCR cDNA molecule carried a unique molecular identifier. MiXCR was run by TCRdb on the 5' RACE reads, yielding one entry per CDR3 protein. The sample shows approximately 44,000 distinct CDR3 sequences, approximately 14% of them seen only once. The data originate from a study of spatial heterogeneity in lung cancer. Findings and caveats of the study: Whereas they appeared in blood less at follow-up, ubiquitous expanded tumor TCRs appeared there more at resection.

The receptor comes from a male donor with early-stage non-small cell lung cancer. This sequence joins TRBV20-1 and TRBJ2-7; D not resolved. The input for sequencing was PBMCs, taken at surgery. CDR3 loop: CSARIPGLVQEQYF. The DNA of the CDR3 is TGCAGTGCTAGAATCCCGGGCCTGGTGCAAGAGCAGTACTTC.